These 10 T cell receptor beta chains were sequenced from one sample in a study of Ad26.COV2.S vaccination and SARS-CoV-2 variants. Described treatment: around 19 received Ad26.COV2.S at low or high dose, single or two shots; several received placebo; per-sample allocation not given. Day 63 after the first injection of vaccine or placebo was the sampling time. TCRdb's copy holds only in-frame clones and misses some; the assay was immunoSEQ multiplex PCR. The data show approximately 450,000 clones, with about 93% seen just once and roughly an eighth held by the top ten. Sequenced material: peripheral blood, taken in a trial of Ad26.COV2.S vaccine versus placebo. All receptors come from a person aged 18-60 years who received the Ad26.COV2.S COVID-19 vaccine or a placebo.

The chain uses TRBV7-2 and TRBJ1-2; 8 bases are a match to TRBD1. The junction had 5 bases not matched to a gene; V was cut back by 1 base and J by 4 bases. The CDR3 consists of 15 residues. Looked up from germline, CDR1 is SGHTA and CDR2 is FQGNSA. The CDR3 reads CASSLVETGAYGYTF. CDR3 nucleotides: TGTGCCAGCAGCTTAGTAGAGACAGGGGCCTATGGCTACACCTTC. Variable domain in full (rest from reference TRBV7-2 and TRBJ1-2): GAGVSQSPSNKVTEKGKDVELRCDPISGHTALYWYRQSLGQGLEFLIYFQGNSAPDKSGLPSDRFSAERTGGSVSTLTIQRTQQEDSAVYLCASSLVETGAYGYTFGSGTRLTVV.

The chain is built from TRBV20-1 and TRBJ2-7; possible D gene TRBD2, 5 bases. This CDR3 is 11 amino acids long. V lost 3 bases and J 6 bases, leaving 9 bases between the germline ends. From germline, CDR1 is DFQATT and CDR2 SNEGSKA (reference sequence). The CDR3 bases are TGCAGTGCTAGTTTAGCGTTCGAGCAGTACTTC. Translated, it gives CSASLAFEQYF.

This rearrangement joins TRBV29-1 to TRBJ1-4; 9 bases map to TRBD1. Trimming at V came to 7 bases and at J to 8 bases, leaving 5 bases not matched to a gene. The CDR3 is made up of 12 amino acids. Germline V gene data show CDR1 as SQVTM and CDR2 as ANQGSEA. The CDR3: CSARTGEEKLFF. CDR3 nucleotides: TGCAGCGCCAGGACAGGGGAGGAAAAACTGTTTTTT.

This chain uses TRBV5-1 with TRBJ2-7; tentatively, D is TRBD1 or TRBD2 (6 bases each). The ends were cut back, 0 bases at V and 3 bases at J, with 19 bases in the middle. CDR3 length equals 17 residues. The germline V gene encodes CDR1 SGHRS and CDR2 YFSETQ. This CDR3 reads CASSLAIGRDIYYEQYF. CDR3 nucleotide sequence: TGCGCCAGCAGCTTGGCTATCGGGCGGGACATTTACTACGAGCAGTACTTC.

The chain has TRBV7-8 and TRBJ1-1, with 8 bases lining up with TRBD1. CDR3 length: 13 residues. Germline V gene data show CDR1 as SGHVS and CDR2 as FQNEAQ. The V segment lost 2 bases and the J segment 11 bases; nucleotides outside the gene matches: 7. This CDR3 reads CASSLLPTGDAFF. The CDR3 DNA reads as TGTGCCAGCAGCTTATTACCGACAGGGGACGCTTTCTTT.

The chain uses TRBV25-1 and TRBJ2-1, with D uncertain. V gave up 5 bases and J gave up 8 bases, with 7 bases separating them. The V gene's germline CDR1 is MGHDK and CDR2 SYGVNS. The CDR3 extends over 11 amino acids. For the CDR3, the DNA is TGTGCCAGCAGTTCAAGATATGAGCAGTTCTTC. This gives the protein CASSSRYEQFF.

The chain links TRBV7-6 to TRBJ2-7; D gene uncertain. V dropped 1 base and J dropped 3 bases, with 10 bases sitting between them. The CDR3 covers 14 residues. Germline loops: CDR1 SGHVS, CDR2 FNYEAQ. The CDR3 here is CASSLGPDGYEQYF. The CDR3 bases are TGTGCCAGCAGCTTAGGCCCGGACGGCTACGAGCAGTACTTC.

The chain couples TRBV7-8 to TRBJ2-1; 10 positions agree with TRBD2. CDR3 length equals 16 residues. CDR1 SGHVS and CDR2 FQNEAQ come from the germline V gene. V gave up 6 bases and J gave up 4 bases; unmatched junction bases: 9. The CDR3 DNA is TGTGCCAGCAGGTTTACCGGGACTAGCGTATACAATGAGCAGTTCTTC. Amino acid sequence: CASRFTGTSVYNEQFF.

The chain joins TRBV2 to TRBJ1-6; no clear D. The CDR3 length is 11 residues. Germline lookup yields CDR1 SNHLY and CDR2 FYNNEI. Trimming left V 6 bases short and J 6 bases short, with 3 bases between. CDR3 protein: CASSPNSPLHF. CDR3 DNA sequence: TGTGCCAGCAGCCCTAATTCACCCCTCCACTTT. The full variable domain, rest sourced from reference TRBV2 and TRBJ1-6, is EPEVTQTPSHQVTQMGQEVILRCVPISNHLYFYWYRQILGQKVEFLVSFYNNEISEKSEIFDDQFSVERPDGSNFTLKIRSTKLEDSAMYFCASSPNSPLHFGNGTRLTVT.

The chain carries TRBV2 and TRBJ2-2; D not certain. Trimming stripped 6 bases from V and 5 bases from J, with 4 bases between. The CDR3 loop spans 11 amino acids. Germline loops: CDR1 SNHLY, CDR2 FYNNEI. The CDR3 is CASSGTGELFF. The CDR3 coding sequence is TGTGCCAGCAGCGGGACCGGGGAGCTGTTTTTT.